The T cell receptor beta chain described here comes from a study of CD8+ T cells in alopecia areata (dated by TCRdb to between 2018 and 2020). Describing the broader study: The study used high-throughput TCRbeta sequencing to examine T cell clonal expansion in alopecia areata, in both the C3H/HeJ mouse model and human patients. TCRbeta CDR3 regions were amplified by immunoSEQ multiplex PCR with 35 Vbeta forward and 13 Jbeta reverse primers. Scalp tissue and sorted CD4+ and CD8+ peripheral blood T cells from patchy and totalis/universalis alopecia areata patients and from healthy controls were covered by human TCRbeta sequencing. Clonality in the scalp was compared among normal scalp (n=4), patchy alopecia areata scalp (n=8), and alopecia totalis/universalis scalp (n=8). The RNA source kit depended on sample type: the PAXgene miRNA kit for fixed scalp, the miRNeasy kit for PBMCs, and the RNeasy kit for mouse skin.

V is shortened by 6 bases, J by 3 bases, and the region joining them spans 24 bases. From the cysteine up to the phenylalanine, the CDR3 has a length of 17 residues. The retained sequence is limited to the CDR3, 51 bases, with the frame set at the first base. The germline V gene specifies KGHSH as CDR1 and LQKENI as CDR2. Peripheral blood and lesional scalp punch biopsies were obtained from patients with alopecia areata. PBMCs were isolated by density centrifugation and stained for CD3, CD4 and CD8, after which CD4+ and CD8+ T cells were sorted on a FACSAria. Alopecia areata patients who were not treated were recruited through a multicenter biomarker study. Blood CD8+ T cells from roughly 5 biomarker-study patients were further sorted into NKG2D-low and NKG2D-high fractions. Turning to this clone: No antigen is known for it. The sample holds no much larger clone one base away, and base qualities are not on file.

Library preparation was by the immunoSEQ multiplex PCR assay. RNA was extracted from all samples and reverse transcribed into cDNA as template for TCR sequencing. First-strand cDNA was synthesized with SuperScript III using a 2:1 mix of oligo-dT and random hexamers. Amplification bias was assessed with a synthetic immune receptor repertoire, and residual bias was removed computationally. Per the authors' processing: Raw reads were preprocessed to remove errors, and CDR3 was defined according to IMGT conventions as the region from the conserved cysteine to phenylalanine. Clonality was calculated as 1 minus Shannon entropy normalized by log2 of the number of productive unique TCRs. Whether each scalp clone was CD4 or CD8 was inferred by checking scalp TCRbeta sequences against the CD4 and CD8 repertoires from sorted blood. TCRdb limited this immuneACCESS table to in-frame rearrangements with V and J called. A share of clones is missing; checked studies link under half to unresolved V genes, and the rest is unexplained. The V and J calls and the clone size are those of that table, but D and trimming were determined from the DNA. The sample includes approximately 98,000 clones, with 50% to 60% observed a single time. The ten largest clonotypes hold roughly 25% of the sample.

General conclusions and limits of the study: Lesional scalp, especially in alopecia totalis/universalis, showed higher clonality and more expanded CD8+ clones than normal scalp, suggesting antigenic drive. Compared with mice, TCR sequences shared between patients were less clear, possibly partly because of HLA diversity across the patient population. Unlike mouse skin, where gammadelta T cells dominate, normal human skin contains resident alphabeta T cells that get sequenced too, which complicates analysis of the scalp TCR repertoire.

The specimen was NKG2D-low CD8+ T cells sorted from blood. Per the publication, the cell subset or site label means: sorted CD8+ NKG2D-low blood T cells. The sequence joins TRBV18 to TRBJ2-7, and possibly TRBD2, on 6 matching bases. This clonotype originated in a human donor with alopecia areata. The DNA reads as follows: TGTGCCAGCTCGGATCAGACTGGGGGGACCGACTTCTACGAGCAGTACTTC. This is translated as CASSDQTGGTDFYEQYF.